The 28 T cell receptor beta chains reported below all come from one sample, sequenced in a study of low-dose radiotherapy and immunotherapy resistance in tumors. TRAV- and TRBV-specific primers primed first-strand cDNA, covering alpha and beta chains. For amplifying TCRs, the PCR ran for 20 to 25 cycles with Phusion, which was used together with a constant-region primer and the adapter on the V primers. TCRdb passed the reads through MiXCR, listing each CDR3 protein once. The sample lists some 57,000 distinct CDR3 sequences, around 23% seen once, with approximately 6.4% in the top ten. Time point reported: after trial treatment. Treatment here: LDRT plus nivolumab, ipilimumab, low-dose cyclophosphamide and aspirin (RACIN trial). This specimen was PBMCs, taken after low-dose radiotherapy plus immunotherapy. The receptor source for this set is a male donor with prostate cancer.

This clonotype was seen only a few times. The CDR3 region is CASSLDDIGFRAFF. DNA for the CDR3: TGTGCCAGCAGCTTAGATGATATTGGATTTCGGGCTTTCTTT. The V and J genes are TRBV7-9 and TRBJ1-1; D is uncertain. The V gene's germline CDR1 is SEHNR and CDR2 FQNEAQ (reference sequence). V was shortened by 1 base and J by 11 bases, with 17 bases between the two germline ends. The CDR3 spans 14 residues.

This clonotype has ten or more counts. The gene calls are TRBV9 and TRBJ2-2, with TRBD2 matching over 11 bases. CDR3 length: 18 residues. Germline loops: CDR1 SGDLS, CDR2 YYNGEE. Germline trimming cut 4 bases from V and 8 bases from J; bases unmatched to any gene: 16. The CDR3 sequence: CASSTPRFGTSGQGELFF. As DNA, the CDR3 is TGTGCCAGCAGCACACCCCGTTTCGGGACTAGCGGTCAAGGGGAGCTGTTTTTT.

This clonotype was observed at least ten times. This chain links TRBV3-1 with TRBJ2-1; 14 bases map to TRBD2. CDR1 is LGHDT, CDR2 YNNKEL, per germline (reference sequence). Trimming took 4 bases from V and 6 from J; bases not matched to a gene: 8. The CDR3 contains 17 residues. The CDR3 spells CASSPSTGTSGSNEQFF. The CDR3, as DNA: TGTGCCAGCAGCCCCTCCACCGGGACTAGCGGGAGCAATGAGCAGTTCTTC.

Comment on this clonotype: A far larger clone is just one base off, so this is likely a read error. The J gene is TRBJ2-1, the V gene TRBV20-1; no definite D call. V was pared by 6 bases and J by 13 bases, with 25 bases between. The CDR3 is made up of 14 amino acids. Germline V lookup: CDR1 DFQATT, CDR2 SNEGSKA (reference sequence). The CDR3 coding sequence is TGCAGTGCCCCGACCCGGCGGTTCCAAGAGACCCAGTTCTTC. Translated: CSAPTRRFQETQFF.

This clonotype has at least ten counts. This rearrangement joins TRBV10-3 to TRBJ2-5, with TRBD2 matching over 9 bases. V dropped 9 bases and J dropped 3; count of bases not matched to a gene: 8. In germline, CDR1 is ENHRY, CDR2 SYGVKD. The CDR3 spans 14 residues. The CDR3 DNA reads as TGTGCCATTTCCTCTAGCGGGGAGAAAGAGACCCAGTACTTC. Its translation: CAISSSGEKETQYF.

V and J are TRBV19 and TRBJ1-2; 7 nucleotides align to TRBD1. This CDR3 contains 14 residues. Trimming removed 9 bases from V and 4 bases from J; junction bases left unmatched: 11. Germline values: CDR1 LNHDA, CDR2 SQIVND (reference sequence). CDR3 sequence (DNA): TGTGCCAGCCAACGGCAGGGGGGAGTCTATGGCTACACCTTC. Protein product: CASQRQGGVYGYTF.

This clonotype appeared many times. This rearrangement joins TRBV2 to TRBJ2-5; the D gene could be TRBD1 or TRBD2 (6 bases each). CDR1 SNHLY and CDR2 FYNNEI come from the germline V gene. The CDR3 covers 16 residues. Trimming left V 3 bases short and J 7 bases short, with 21 bases between. This CDR3 reads CASSESDIRGGGTQYF. DNA of the CDR3: TGTGCCAGCAGTGAGAGTGATATCAGGGGAGGTGGGACCCAGTACTTC.

V usage is TRBV18 and J usage is TRBJ2-1, with D possibly matching TRBD2 (7 bases). The germline V gene has CDR1 KGHSH and CDR2 LQKENI. V was shortened by 3 bases and J by 14 bases, with 29 bases between the two germline ends. The CDR3 sequence is 17 residues long. CDR3 DNA sequence: TGTGCCAGCTCACCCCCGGACAGACAACCCGCGTACCGGGGGGAGTTCTTC. It is translated as CASSPPDRQPAYRGEFF.

In this sample, this clonotype turned up many times. The chain carries TRBV4-1 and TRBJ1-2; tentative D call: TRBD1 (5 bases). The CDR3 extends over 18 amino acids. Germline lookup yields CDR1 MGHRA and CDR2 YSYEKL. Trimming pared 0 bases from V and 0 bases from J, leaving 17 bases between. This CDR3 reads CASSQEGQGLNANYGYTF. The CDR3 DNA reads TGCGCCAGCAGCCAAGAGGGGCAGGGCCTTAACGCTAACTATGGCTACACCTTC.

This clonotype was observed many times. V and J are TRBV24-1 and TRBJ1-5, with 7 bases that match TRBD1. Germline assignment: CDR1 KGHDR and CDR2 SFDVKD. The V segment lost 10 bases and the J segment 4 bases; nucleotides outside the gene matches: 9. The CDR3 has 14 amino acids. The CDR3 nucleotides are TGTGCCACAGCAAGACAGGGTCGGAATCAGCCCCAGCATTTT. It encodes CATARQGRNQPQHF.

Remarks on this clonotype: A far larger clone is one base from this, pointing to a likely read error. The chain combines TRBV4-1 with TRBJ2-3, with D possibly being TRBD1 or TRBD2 (6 bases each). Germline CDR1 reads MGHRA; CDR2 reads YSYEKL. This CDR3 has 17 amino acids. Trimming pared 0 bases from V and 9 bases from J, leaving 22 bases between. Here the CDR3 DNA reads TGCGCCAGCAGCCAAGATCTTTGCTATGGGGGGCTGAGGACGCAGTATTTT. As protein: CASSQDLCYGGLRTQYF.

Many counts were recorded for this clonotype. The J gene is TRBJ2-6, the V gene TRBV19; a weak D match, TRBD1 (6 bases). With 6 bases removed from V and 4 bases from J, the gap between germline ends came to 13 bases. CDR1 and CDR2 (germline): LNHDA, SQIVND (reference sequence). CDR3 size: 15 residues. CDR3 protein: CASRPGTRGANVLTF. CDR3 bases: TGTGCCAGTAGGCCCGGGACACGCGGGGCCAACGTCCTGACTTTC.

This clonotype has a handful of counts. The V call is TRBV18, the J call TRBJ2-7; D is possibly TRBD1 (5 bases). The CDR3 runs to 14 residues. The germline V gene encodes CDR1 KGHSH and CDR2 LQKENI. The ends were cut back, 1 base at V and 1 base at J, with 8 bases in the middle. The CDR3, as DNA: TGTGCCAGCTCACCACGGGCAGGGTCCTACGAGCAGTACTTC. This codes for CASSPRAGSYEQYF. Based on the CDR3 plus reference TRBV18 and TRBJ2-7, the full variable domain is NAGVMQNPRHLVRRRGQEARLRCSPMKGHSHVYWYRQLPEEGLKFMVYLQKENIIDESGMPKERFSAEFPKEGPSILRIQQVVRGDSAAYFCASSPRAGSYEQYFGPGTRLTVT.

To note about this clonotype: An end of the junction does not agree with germline; a read error may underlie this. The chain is built from TRBV6-2 or TRBV6-3 and TRBJ2-3, with TRBD2 matching 7 bases. Per germline, CDR1 MNHEY and CDR2 SVGEGT. CDR3 length: 15 residues. CDR3 sequence reads: CASNLQRGGTDMQYF. For the CDR3, the DNA is TGTGCCAGCAACCTACAGCGGGGAGGCACAGATATGCAGTATTTT.

This clonotype was recorded at least ten times. J is TRBJ1-1 and V is TRBV5-1, with 9 bases lining up with TRBD1. V was clipped by 5 bases and J by 5 bases; unmatched bases: 19. The CDR3 has 18 amino acids. The germline V gene encodes CDR1 SGHRS and CDR2 YFSETQ. The CDR3 DNA reads as TGCGCCAGCAGGAAGACAGGGGGAGTCCAATTTATGGGGACTGAAGCTTTCTTT. It encodes CASRKTGGVQFMGTEAFF.

V is TRBV28 and J is TRBJ2-5, with a tentative D call TRBD1 (5 bases). CDR3 length equals 15 residues. Germline CDR1 and CDR2: MDHEN and SYDVKM. V was trimmed by 5 bases and J by 1 base, leaving 14 bases between them. The CDR3 sequence is CASSRLTARQETQYF. Here the CDR3 DNA reads TGTGCCAGCAGTCGCCTGACAGCTCGCCAAGAGACCCAGTACTTC. The full variable domain, rest sourced from reference TRBV28 and TRBJ2-5, is DVKVTQSSRYLVKRTGEKVFLECVQDMDHENMFWYRQDPGLGLRLIYFSYDVKMKEKGDIPEGYSVSREKKERFSLILESASTNQTSMYLCASSRLTARQETQYFGPGTRLLVL.

The chain uses TRBV6-2 or TRBV6-3 and TRBJ2-1, with D hard to call. Deletions cut 5 bases from V and 5 bases from J, with 10 bases between. This CDR3 comprises 13 residues. CDR1 is MNHEY, CDR2 SVGEGT, per germline. For the CDR3, the DNA is TGTGCCAGCAGTGTGGAATGGGACAATGAGCAGTTCTTC. This encodes CASSVEWDNEQFF.

This clonotype has ten or more counts. V is TRBV10-3 and J is TRBJ2-3; D not resolved. Germline V gene lookup returns CDR1 ENHRY and CDR2 SYGVKD. The CDR3 is 15 residues long. Trimming took off 5 bases at V and 2 bases at J, with 14 bases between the two ends. The CDR3 nucleotides read TGTGCCATCAGTATGGCCGAGATAGTCACAGATACGCAGTATTTT. It yields the protein CAISMAEIVTDTQYF.

This clonotype appeared many times. The J gene is TRBJ2-3, the V gene TRBV18, with D hard to call. Germline lookup yields CDR1 KGHSH and CDR2 LQKENI. The CDR3 totals 16 residues. Trimming removed 4 bases from V and 5 bases from J, with 19 bases in between. The CDR3 sequence: CASSRQTATTGDTQYF. The CDR3 coding sequence is TGTGCCAGCTCACGACAAACGGCCACCACTGGAGATACGCAGTATTTT.

This clonotype was counted many times. The V and J genes are TRBV6-2 or TRBV6-3 and TRBJ1-4, with D hard to call. V lost 2 bases and J 0 bases, leaving 7 bases between the germline ends. The CDR3 runs 15 residues. Germline V gene lookup returns CDR1 MNHEY and CDR2 SVGEGT. Here the CDR3 DNA reads TGTGCCAGCAGTTACGTGGGAACAACTAATGAAAAACTGTTTTTT. It yields the protein CASSYVGTTNEKLFF.

This clonotype was counted ten times or more. The chain combines TRBV30 with TRBJ2-1, with TRBD2 matching over 10 bases. The length of the CDR3 is 15 residues. V gave up 7 bases and J gave up 6 bases; unmatched junction bases: 12. The germline CDR1 and CDR2 sequences are GTSNPN and SVGIG (reference sequence). CDR3 coding DNA: TGTGCCTTGAGGTCAGGGACTAGCGTGGGCAATGAGCAGTTCTTC. It specifies CALRSGTSVGNEQFF.

The gene calls are TRBV2 and TRBJ1-5; no firm D call. The CDR3 runs to 12 residues. V dropped 7 bases and J dropped 5 bases, with 9 bases sitting between them. CDR1 and CDR2 (germline): SNHLY, FYNNEI. The CDR3 sequence: CASKAQYQPQHF. CDR3 DNA: TGTGCCAGCAAAGCTCAATATCAGCCCCAGCATTTT.

The CDR3, as DNA: TGTGCCATCAGCGCGGGGGACAGGCGGGGAGCTTTCTACGAGCAGTACTTC. Protein sequence: CAISAGDRRGAFYEQYF. The chain links TRBV10-3 to TRBJ2-7, with D possibly TRBD1 on 8 matching bases. V was cut by 6 bases and J by 3 bases, with 24 bases left in between. This CDR3 is 17 amino acids long. Germline V lookup: CDR1 ENHRY, CDR2 SYGVKD.

This clonotype was recorded at least ten times. The chain employs TRBV19 and TRBJ2-7; 8 bases fit TRBD1. CDR1 and CDR2 from the germline V gene are LNHDA and SQIVND (reference sequence). Trimming took 3 bases from V and 0 from J; bases not matched to a gene: 4. The CDR3 is 15 residues long. CDR3 nucleotides: TGTGCCAGTAGTATTTCGACAGGGGCCTCCTACGAGCAGTACTTC. Encoded protein: CASSISTGASYEQYF.

Many counts were recorded for this clonotype. The gene calls are TRBV4-1 and TRBJ2-1; D is tentatively TRBD1 or TRBD2 (6 bases each). Trimming stripped 1 base from V and 4 bases from J, with 26 bases between. The CDR3 is made up of 20 amino acids. Per germline, CDR1 MGHRA and CDR2 YSYEKL. The CDR3 region is CASSQVIQGFRLGYYNEQFF. The CDR3 DNA sequence: TGCGCCAGCAGCCAAGTGATACAGGGATTCAGACTAGGCTATTACAATGAGCAGTTCTTC.

By sample share, this clonotype is medium-sized. One junction end disagrees with the germline gene, perhaps due to a read error. V usage is TRBV28 and J usage is TRBJ2-1, with 8 bases identical to TRBD1. This CDR3 region has 12 residues. CDR1 and CDR2 from the germline V gene are MDHEN and SYDVKM. CDR3 sequence: CASSLWTGEPFF. CDR3 DNA sequence: TGTGCCAGCAGTTTATGGACAGGGGAGCCGTTCTTC.

This clonotype was detected ten times or more. The rearrangement uses TRBV5-1 and TRBJ1-3; no reliable D call. CDR3 length: 14 amino acids. Between the trimmed V and J ends, which lost 0 bases and 7 bases, there was a span of 11 bases. The V gene's germline CDR1 is SGHRS and CDR2 YFSETQ. The chain's CDR3 is CASSLVASGNTIYF. CDR3 sequence (DNA): TGCGCCAGCAGCTTGGTGGCTTCCGGGAACACCATATATTTT.

Notes on this clonotype: A much larger clone differs from this one at a single base, so this may be a read error. This sequence joins TRBV7-2 and TRBJ2-5; D is perhaps TRBD1 (6 bases). V was shortened by 5 bases and J by 4 bases, with 17 bases between the two germline ends. There are 15 residues in the CDR3. Germline values: CDR1 SGHTA, CDR2 FQGNSA. The CDR3 DNA reads as TGTACCAGCAGCCCAAGGACAGCAGAAAGAGAGACCCAGTACTTC. It translates to CTSSPRTAERETQYF.